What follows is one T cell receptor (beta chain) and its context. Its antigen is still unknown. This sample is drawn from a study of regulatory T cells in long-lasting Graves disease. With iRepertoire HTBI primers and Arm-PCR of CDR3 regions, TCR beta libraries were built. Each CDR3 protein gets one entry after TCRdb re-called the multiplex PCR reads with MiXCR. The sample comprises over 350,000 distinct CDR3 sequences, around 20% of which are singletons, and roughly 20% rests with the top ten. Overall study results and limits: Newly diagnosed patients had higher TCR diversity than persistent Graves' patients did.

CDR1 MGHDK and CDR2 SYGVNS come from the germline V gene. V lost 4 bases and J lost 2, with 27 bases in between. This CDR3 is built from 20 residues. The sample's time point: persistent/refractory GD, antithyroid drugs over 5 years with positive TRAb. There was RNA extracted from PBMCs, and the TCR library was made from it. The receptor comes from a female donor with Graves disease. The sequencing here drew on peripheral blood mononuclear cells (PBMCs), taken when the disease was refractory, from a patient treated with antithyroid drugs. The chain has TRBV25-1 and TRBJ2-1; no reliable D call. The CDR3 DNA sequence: TGTGCCAGCAGTGGCTATTCACCCGAACCCCGACCCTTCACCTACAATGAGCAGTTCTTC. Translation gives CASSGYSPEPRPFTYNEQFF.